The rows below give T cell receptor beta chains drawn from one sample of a study of T cells in Graves' hyperthyroidism and ophthalmopathy. TCRdb used MiXCR to reprocess the multiplex PCR reads, holding one entry per CDR3 protein. The table lists 490,000 or so distinct CDR3 sequences, 15% to 20% of them singletons. The sequenced material came from blood. Receptor source: a woman aged 25 to 39 with Graves' ophthalmopathy. The CDR3 runs from the conserved cysteine through the conserved F or W. Fields, in order: J gene, D gene, clone size, V gene, CDR3 DNA, CDR3 protein. A D gene is named only where the DNA matches it firmly. The size field is filled for only some rows; it gives once, few, many or a size class.

TRBJ2-3	TRBD1	many	TRBV3-1	TGTGCCAGCCAGGTCGTAGGGACAGCAGATACGCAGTATTTT	CASQVVGTADTQYF
TRBJ1-2	TRBD1	-	TRBV27	TGTGCCAGCAGTACCGAGACAGGGGATCTGGGTGGCTACACCTTC	CASSTETGDLGGYTF
TRBJ2-6	TRBD1	-	TRBV4-2	TGTGCCAGCAGCCCTGGGCGGGGACAGGGCTCTGGGGCCAACGTCCTGACTTTC	CASSPGRGQGSGANVLTF
TRBJ2-1	TRBD2	few	TRBV12-5	TGTGCTAGTGGCTCGACTAGCGGGAGTGATGAGCAGTTCTTC	CASGSTSGSDEQFF
TRBJ2-3	TRBD2	few	TRBV24-1	TGTGCCACCAGTGCGGGTCTAGCGGGAACAGATACGCAGTATTTT	CATSAGLAGTDTQYF
TRBJ2-7	TRBD1	many	TRBV20-1	TGCAGTGCTAGATCGGGACAGGGTACCTACGAGCAGTACTTC	CSARSGQGTYEQYF
TRBJ2-1	-	-	TRBV6-2/TRBV6-3	TGTGCCAGCAGTTACTGGGAAGCGGGCCCCACCTACAATGAGCAGTTCTTC	CASSYWEAGPTYNEQFF
TRBJ1-4	-	-	TRBV20-1	TGCAGTGCATCTCCGACAGCTAATGAAAAACTGTTTTTT	CSASPTANEKLFF
TRBJ1-1	TRBD1	few	TRBV4-3	TGCGCCAGCAGCCAGGGGCCGGGACAGAATAAGAACACTGAAGCTTTCTTT	CASSQGPGQNKNTEAFF
TRBJ1-1	TRBD1	many	TRBV2	TGTGCCAGCGGTGGGACAGGGGGGTCAGTGAACACTGAAGCTTTCTTT	CASGGTGGSVNTEAFF
TRBJ2-3	-	many	TRBV15	TGTGCCACCAGCAGAGATTGGCGGAATACGCAGTATTTT	CATSRDWRNTQYF
TRBJ2-4	TRBD2	-	TRBV6-2/TRBV6-3	TGTGCCAGCAGCCTAGCGGGAGGGCCGAACATTCAGTACTTC	CASSLAGGPNIQYF
TRBJ2-7	-	many	TRBV11-2	TGTGCCAGCAGCTTAGGTCTGGGGCCTCTTGAGCAGTACTTC	CASSLGLGPLEQYF
TRBJ2-7	TRBD1	few	TRBV9	TGTGCCAGCAGCGCCTTGGACAGGGGGCACTCCTACGAGCAGTACTTC	CASSALDRGHSYEQYF
TRBJ1-6	-	-	TRBV4-1	TGCGCCAGCAGCCAAGGATTCGGGGCCGCCGGGATATCACCCCTCCACTTT	CASSQGFGAAGISPLHF
TRBJ2-4	-	-	TRBV6-2/TRBV6-3	TGTGCCAGCAGTTACTCAGGAGGGGGCAACATTCAGTACTTC	CASSYSGGGNIQYF
TRBJ1-2	TRBD1	many	TRBV20-1	TGCAGTGCTAGAGATCTTATTAGGGGACAGGCCTATGGCTACACCTTC	CSARDLIRGQAYGYTF
TRBJ2-1	TRBD1	many	TRBV29-1	TGCAGCGCAGGACAGGGGGTTATGGATGAGCAGTTCTTC	CSAGQGVMDEQFF
TRBJ2-7	TRBD2	few	TRBV27	TGTGCCAGCAGTGAGGGGCGGGGGTCCTACTCCTACGAGCAGTACTTC	CASSEGRGSYSYEQYF
TRBJ2-2	-	many	TRBV12-3/TRBV12-4	TGTGCCAGCAGTTTAGAAAGGGACACCGGGGAGCTGTTTTTT	CASSLERDTGELFF
TRBJ2-3	-	-	TRBV28	TGTGCCAGCGCCGTCTACAGGGCAGATACGCAGTATTTT	CASAVYRADTQYF
TRBJ2-3	-	many	TRBV7-9	TGTGCCAGCAGCCCCCGGCAGGGCGCGGATACGCAGTATTTT	CASSPRQGADTQYF
TRBJ1-1	TRBD1	few	TRBV5-4	TGTGCCAGCAGCTATGGACAGGTTGAAGCTTTCTTT	CASSYGQVEAFF
TRBJ2-3	TRBD2	many	TRBV27	TGTGCCAGCAGTTCACCGTTCGGGACTAGCGGAGAGGGCACAGATACGCAGTATTTT	CASSSPFGTSGEGTDTQYF
TRBJ2-3	TRBD2	few	TRBV15	TGTGCCACCAGCAGAGATCGCCCCGGGGGGGGTAGCACAGATACGCAGTATTTT	CATSRDRPGGGSTDTQYF
TRBJ2-1	-	few	TRBV7-9	TGTGCCAGCAGCTCTCGGACTGTCTTTTTAGCCTACAATGAGCAGTTCTTC	CASSSRTVFLAYNEQFF
TRBJ1-4	-	-	TRBV6-4	TGTGCCAGCAGTGAGGCAACTAATGAAAAACTGTTTTTT	CASSEATNEKLFF
TRBJ2-1	-	-	TRBV7-2	TGTGCCAGCAGCTATGGCTGCTACAATGAGCAGTTCTTC	CASSYGCYNEQFF
TRBJ2-1	TRBD1	-	TRBV6-2/TRBV6-3	TGTGCCAGCAGTTACTCGGTGAGGGGGCCGGGTGAGCAGTTCTTC	CASSYSVRGPGEQFF
TRBJ1-1	TRBD1	-	TRBV2	TGTGTCAGCAGGGGACAGGGGGGTTGGGCCACTGAAGCTTTCTTT	CVSRGQGGWATEAFF
TRBJ2-7	-	few	TRBV2	TGTGCCGGAGTGACTAGGGCCGGGGGCTACGAGCAGTACTTC	CAGVTRAGGYEQYF
TRBJ2-2	-	many	TRBV11-2	TGTGCCAGCAGCCATCCTCGAACCGGGGAGCTGTTTTTT	CASSHPRTGELFF
TRBJ2-3	TRBD2	once	TRBV4-1	TGCGCCAGCAGCCACCGGGGAAAAGCGGGGACCTCCTCTATTGGTCTATACACAGATACGCAGTATTTT	CASSHRGKAGTSSIGLYTDTQYF
TRBJ2-1	TRBD2	-	TRBV20-1	TGCAGTGCTAGTCCACTAGCGGGAGCAGAAAGACCAGATGAGCAGTTCTTC	CSASPLAGAERPDEQFF
TRBJ2-1	-	many	TRBV7-7	TGTGCTAGCAGCACCTCCGGGCCAGGCGGCGTCAATGAGCAGTTCTTC	CASSTSGPGGVNEQFF
TRBJ2-7	-	once	TRBV27	TGTGCCAGCAGCCCTCCTCGGCCCTCCTACGAGCAGCACTTC	CASSPPRPSYEQHF